These 15 T cell receptor beta chains share one sample of origin, sequenced in a study of T cells in Graves' hyperthyroidism and ophthalmopathy. There were TCR beta CDR3 regions amplified from RNA transcripts. A first-round RT-PCR of the TCR CDR3 used the HTBI primer set. Each CDR3 protein is one row after TCRdb ran MiXCR on the multiplex PCR reads. The sample holds 700,000 or so distinct CDR3 sequences, approximately 14% seen once. Sample: blood. Receptors were obtained from a woman aged 50 to 60 with Graves' ophthalmopathy.

V is TRBV11-2 and J is TRBJ2-7, with 7 nucleotides matching TRBD1. This CDR3 spans 15 amino acids. Germline assignment: CDR1 SGHAT and CDR2 FQNNGV. V dropped 3 bases and J dropped 3; count of bases not matched to a gene: 8. CDR3 residues: CASSFPRGSVYEQYF. The CDR3 nucleotides are TGTGCCAGCAGCTTCCCCAGGGGGTCGGTCTACGAGCAGTACTTC.

This clonotype was observed at least ten times. V is TRBV12-3 or TRBV12-4 and J is TRBJ1-5, with 9 positions matching TRBD1. The V and J ends lost 6 bases and 7 bases, in that order; junction bases with no gene match: 4. This CDR3 spans 13 amino acids. CDR3 amino acids: CASSLQGAQPQHF. DNA of the CDR3: TGTGCCAGCAGCCTACAGGGGGCGCAGCCCCAGCATTTT.

This clonotype has a count of ten or more. The V gene is TRBV28, the J gene TRBJ1-1; 7 bases align to TRBD1. V shed 8 bases, J shed 0 bases, and the junction held 12 bases outside the gene matches. The CDR3 loop spans 16 amino acids. Germline assignment: CDR1 MDHEN and CDR2 SYDVKM. CDR3 residues: CASGPRDSFLNTEAFF. Here the CDR3 DNA reads TGTGCCAGCGGCCCCAGGGACAGCTTCTTGAACACTGAAGCTTTCTTT.

At least ten counts were recorded for this clonotype. The J gene is TRBJ1-4, the V gene TRBV20-1, with no clear D. Germline V gene sequence: CDR1 DFQATT, CDR2 SNEGSKA (reference sequence). The CDR3 has 11 residues. The V end was cut by 3 bases, the J end by 7 bases, with 6 bases between. The CDR3: CSARDREKLFF. CDR3 nucleotide sequence: TGCAGTGCTAGGGACCGTGAAAAACTGTTTTTT.

This clonotype was detected only a few times. The chain links TRBV12-3 or TRBV12-4 to TRBJ1-2; 8 bases map to TRBD1. With V trimmed by 7 bases and J by 6 bases, 13 bases remained unmatched. CDR3 length: 15 residues. Here the CDR3 DNA reads TGTGCCAGCAACGCCGGACAGGGAATAACTAATGGCTACACCTTC. Translated, it gives CASNAGQGITNGYTF.

This clonotype has only a few counts. The chain recombines TRBV6-2 or TRBV6-3 with TRBJ2-3, with no clear D. CDR3 length: 12 amino acids. V was clipped by 6 bases and J by 5 bases, with 9 bases between them. Germline values: CDR1 MNHEY, CDR2 SVGEGT. CDR3 residues: CASRNRIDTQYF. The CDR3 DNA reads TGTGCCAGCAGAAATAGGATAGATACGCAGTATTTT.

This clonotype was observed at least ten times. The chain combines TRBV7-2 with TRBJ2-1, with D uncertain. V was clipped by 2 bases and J by 4 bases, with 9 bases between them. The CDR3 runs to 14 residues. The germline V gene encodes CDR1 SGHTA and CDR2 FQGNSA. CDR3 sequence reads: CASSLMLGYNEQFF. The CDR3 DNA reads as TGTGCCAGCAGCTTAATGCTCGGATACAATGAGCAGTTCTTC.

This clonotype was seen at least ten times. J is TRBJ2-1 and V is TRBV2; perhaps TRBD2 as D (6 bases). In germline, CDR1 is SNHLY, CDR2 FYNNEI. This CDR3 is built from 14 residues. V was clipped by 5 bases and J by 6 bases, with 14 bases between them. The DNA for the CDR3 is TGTGCCAGCAGTAACCGGGGGTCGGGCAATGAGCAGTTCTTC. Encoded protein: CASSNRGSGNEQFF.

This clonotype showed up many times. The chain employs TRBV11-2 and TRBJ2-7, with D perhaps TRBD1 or TRBD2 (6 bases each). The CDR3 covers 14 residues. In germline, CDR1 is SGHAT, CDR2 FQNNGV. V dropped 7 bases and J dropped 4 bases, with 17 bases sitting between them. The CDR3 DNA sequence: TGTGCCAGCAACCCAAGGAGGGGGGATTACGAGCAGTACTTC. Amino acid sequence: CASNPRRGDYEQYF.

The sample holds many counts of this clonotype. DNA for the CDR3: TGCAGCGTTTTTATGGGGCGCGACACTGAAGCTTTCTTT. Residues: CSVFMGRDTEAFF. The chain uses TRBV29-1 and TRBJ1-1, with D tentatively TRBD1 (5 bases). CDR3 size: 13 residues. Trimming stripped 5 bases from V and 3 bases from J, with 13 bases between. Germline CDR1 SQVTM, CDR2 ANQGSEA.

This clonotype was seen ten or more times. V gene TRBV24-1 combines with J gene TRBJ2-1; 11 nucleotides line up with TRBD2. This CDR3 spans 17 amino acids. Trimming at V came to 4 bases and at J to 3 bases, leaving 7 bases not matched to a gene. The germline gives CDR1 KGHDR, CDR2 SFDVKD. Here the CDR3 reads CATSDTLAGGFYNEQFF. In DNA form, the CDR3 reads TGTGCCACCAGTGACACCTTAGCGGGAGGGTTCTACAATGAGCAGTTCTTC.

The chain employs TRBV20-1 and TRBJ2-1, with 9 bases lining up with TRBD2. The germline gives CDR1 DFQATT, CDR2 SNEGSKA (reference sequence). The V segment lost 5 bases and the J segment 8 bases; nucleotides outside the gene matches: 10. The CDR3 has 14 amino acids. CDR3 nucleotides: TGCAGTGCTGGGGAGTATGGGACTAGCTATGAGCAGTTCTTC. This sequence encodes CSAGEYGTSYEQFF.

This clonotype was observed many times. V usage is TRBV18 and J usage is TRBJ1-2; weak D call: TRBD1 (5 bases). The CDR3 is made up of 13 amino acids. Trimming stripped 2 bases from V and 5 bases from J, with 9 bases between. The V gene's germline CDR1 is KGHSH and CDR2 LQKENI. The CDR3 loop reads CASSPERGYGYTF. CDR3 DNA: TGTGCCAGCTCACCAGAGAGGGGTTATGGCTACACCTTC.

This clonotype was detected ten times or more. The chain uses TRBV18 and TRBJ2-7; 10 bases fit TRBD2. Germline assignment: CDR1 KGHSH and CDR2 LQKENI. This CDR3 is 15 amino acids long. V lost 4 bases and J lost 3; bases outside the gene matches: 6. The CDR3 DNA is TGTGCCAGCTCACTCGGACTAGCGGAGATCTACGAGCAGTACTTC. Protein: CASSLGLAEIYEQYF. Drawing the rest from reference TRBV18 and TRBJ2-7, the complete variable domain is NAGVMQNPRHLVRRRGQEARLRCSPMKGHSHVYWYRQLPEEGLKFMVYLQKENIIDESGMPKERFSAEFPKEGPSILRIQQVVRGDSAAYFCASSLGLAEIYEQYFGPGTRLTVT.

This rearrangement joins TRBV27 to TRBJ1-5; D uncertain. The CDR3 spans 16 residues. V was clipped by 5 bases and J by 2 bases, with 16 bases between them. Germline values: CDR1 MNHEY, CDR2 SMNVEV (reference sequence). The CDR3 nucleotides are TGTGCCAGCAGTCCCCGAGCGAGGGCCGGCAATCAGCCCCAGCATTTT. Amino acids: CASSPRARAGNQPQHF.